This is a list of T cell receptor beta chains from one sample in a study of Ad26.COV2.S vaccination and SARS-CoV-2 variants. Repertoires were generated with immunoSEQ multiplex PCR, while TCRdb's copy carries only in-frame clones and drops some. This sample has 300,000 to 500,000 clones, with about 88% found just once. The sequencing used peripheral blood, collected in a trial of Ad26.COV2.S vaccine versus placebo. The receptor source for this set is a person aged 18-60 years who received the Ad26.COV2.S COVID-19 vaccine or a placebo. The CDR3 runs from the conserved cysteine through the conserved F or W. D genes are given only for firm matches. Not every row has a clone size; where given, it reads once, few, many or a size class.

TRBJ2-1 TRBV11-2 TRBD1 few CASSLGSGTGDVNEQFF TGTGCCAGCAGCTTAGGCTCCGGGACAGGGGACGTCAATGAGCAGTTCTTC
TRBJ2-2 TRBV19 NA NA CASSNPGQITGGELFF TGTGCCAGTAGTAACCCCGGACAGATCACGGGGGGGGAGCTGTTTTTT
TRBJ2-5 TRBV2 NA NA CASSDDGQTQYF TGTGCCAGCAGTGATGACGGTCAGACCCAGTACTTC
TRBJ2-7 TRBV15 NA NA CATSRDKAGEQYF TGTGCCACCAGCAGAGATAAGGCAGGCGAGCAGTACTTC
TRBJ2-2 TRBV11-2 NA NA CASNLRQGKAGELFF TGTGCCAGCAACCTCCGGCAGGGAAAAGCCGGGGAGCTGTTTTTT
TRBJ1-5 TRBV5-8 NA NA CASSLDRMGPQHF TGTGCCAGCAGCTTGGACAGAATGGGGCCCCAGCATTTT
TRBJ1-1 TRBV27 NA NA CASSSLLGTEAFF TGTGCCAGCAGTAGCCTTCTCGGCACTGAAGCTTTCTTT
TRBJ2-2 TRBV11-3 NA NA CASSSDRWRPGELFF TGTGCCAGCAGCTCAGACCGGTGGCGACCCGGGGAGCTGTTTTTT
TRBJ1-5 TRBV3-1/TRBV3-2 NA NA CASSHGQGSQPQHF TGTGCCAGCAGCCATGGCCAGGGCTCGCAGCCCCAGCATTTT
TRBJ1-3 TRBV9 NA NA CASSAYSSGNTIYF TGTGCCAGCAGCGCATACAGCTCTGGAAACACCATATATTTT
TRBJ2-1 TRBV6-4 NA NA CASRLYPISYNEQFF TGTGCCAGCAGATTATACCCCATCTCCTACAATGAGCAGTTCTTC
TRBJ1-2 TRBV30 NA NA CAWTRDGYGYTF TGTGCCTGGACCCGGGACGGCTATGGCTACACCTTC
TRBJ2-2 TRBV24-1 NA NA CATSDLQGRTNTGELFF TGTGCCACCAGTGATTTGCAGGGCAGGACGAACACCGGGGAGCTGTTTTTT
TRBJ1-3 TRBV19 TRBD1 NA CASSIWRQGATGNTIYF TGTGCCAGTAGTATTTGGCGACAGGGGGCAACTGGAAACACCATATATTTT
TRBJ1-4 TRBV10-3 NA NA CAISESTGLNEKLFF TGTGCCATCAGTGAGTCGACCGGGCTTAATGAAAAACTGTTTTTT
TRBJ1-6 TRBV15 NA NA CATSRDSNSPLHF TGTGCCACCAGCAGGGACAGCAATTCACCCCTCCACTTT
TRBJ1-6 TRBV6-5 TRBD1 NA CASRQGAAYNSPLHF TGTGCCAGTCGTCAGGGGGCCGCTTATAATTCACCCCTCCACTTT
TRBJ2-7 TRBV5-4 NA NA CASSPGSTYEQYF TGTGCCAGCAGCCCCGGGTCCACATACGAGCAGTACTTC
TRBJ1-1 TRBV5-8 NA NA CASRVEAFF TGTGCCAGCAGAGTAGAAGCTTTCTTT
TRBJ1-3 TRBV9 NA few CASSAYGAGGGNTIYF TGTGCCAGCAGCGCCTACGGGGCCGGAGGTGGAAACACCATATATTTT
TRBJ2-3 TRBV19 TRBD2 NA CASERGGEDTQYF TGTGCCAGTGAGCGGGGGGGCGAAGATACGCAGTATTTT
TRBJ2-5 TRBV15 NA NA CATSRGYQRGRGETQYF TGTGCCACCAGCAGAGGGTACCAGCGGGGTAGGGGGGAGACCCAGTACTTC
TRBJ2-3 TRBV6-5 NA NA CASSYHPPQGISAQYF TGTGCCAGCAGTTACCATCCCCCGCAGGGGATTTCCGCGCAGTATTTT
TRBJ1-1 TRBV10-3 NA NA CAIRHSTADSEAFF TGTGCCATCCGCCATTCGACGGCGGATTCTGAAGCTTTCTTT
TRBJ2-5 TRBV28 NA once CASSRGSETQYF TGTGCCAGCAGCAGGGGAAGTGAGACCCAGTACTTC
TRBJ1-2 TRBV6-5 NA NA CASTTATQVGLGYTF TGTGCCAGCACTACCGCAACCCAAGTGGGGTTGGGCTACACCTTC
TRBJ1-6 TRBV7-2 NA NA CASSLDVVRGPPLHF TGTGCCAGCAGCTTAGACGTAGTCAGAGGCCCACCCCTCCACTTT
TRBJ1-5 TRBV2 NA NA CASTPSTGRQPQHF TGTGCCAGCACCCCCTCGACAGGTCGTCAGCCCCAGCATTTT
TRBJ2-5 TRBV27 NA NA CASSLEEGWGTQYF TGTGCCAGCAGTTTAGAGGAGGGATGGGGGACCCAGTACTTC
TRBJ2-7 TRBV7-8 TRBD1 NA CASSLDRGTVYEQYF TGTGCCAGCAGCTTAGACCGAGGGACAGTCTACGAGCAGTACTTC
TRBJ2-7 TRBV7-9 TRBD1 NA CASSLSTGTYEQYF TGTGCCAGCAGCTTGTCGACAGGGACGTACGAGCAGTACTTC
TRBJ2-2 TRBV3-1/TRBV3-2 NA NA CASRGLSGELFF TGTGCCAGCAGGGGACTGTCCGGGGAGCTGTTTTTT
TRBJ2-5 TRBV11-2 TRBD2 NA CASSFGIAGGAETQYF TGTGCCAGCAGCTTCGGGATAGCGGGGGGCGCAGAGACCCAGTACTTC
TRBJ2-3 TRBV15 NA once CATSRDRHGADTQYF TGTGCCACCAGCAGGGACCGCCATGGGGCAGATACGCAGTATTTT
TRBJ1-1 TRBV18 NA few CASSPWGPEAFF TGTGCCAGCTCACCATGGGGGCCTGAAGCTTTCTTT
TRBJ1-6 TRBV5-1 TRBD1 few CASSLADRASSPLHF TGCGCCAGCAGCTTGGCCGACAGGGCCTCTTCACCCCTCCACTTT
TRBJ2-3 TRBV5-1 NA NA CASSHFRDPTDTQYF TGCGCCAGCAGCCATTTCCGGGACCCCACAGATACGCAGTATTTT
TRBJ1-1 TRBV19 TRBD1 NA CASSTGGQTLNTEAFF TGTGCCAGTAGTACCGGGGGACAGACCCTGAACACTGAAGCTTTCTTT
TRBJ1-6 TRBV27 NA NA CASSPVPYRDENRNSPLHF TGTGCCAGCAGTCCCGTCCCCTACAGGGATGAAAACAGGAATTCACCCCTCCACTTT
TRBJ2-1 TRBV7-2 NA NA CASSPVGAHNEQFF TGTGCCAGCAGCCCTGTGGGGGCCCACAATGAGCAGTTCTTC
TRBJ2-2 TRBV6-1 NA NA CASSERKRQANTGELFF TGTGCCAGCAGTGAAAGGAAAAGGCAGGCGAACACCGGGGAGCTGTTTTTT
TRBJ1-1 TRBV5-1 NA few CASSLEGTQQAFF TGCGCCAGCAGCTTGGAGGGGACCCAGCAGGCTTTCTTT
TRBJ2-7 TRBV3-1/TRBV3-2 NA NA CASSQAVDYEQYF TGTGCCAGCAGCCAAGCGGTCGACTACGAGCAGTACTTC
TRBJ2-3 TRBV9 TRBD2 NA CASSPNPASGDTDTQYF TGTGCCAGCAGCCCAAATCCAGCTAGCGGAGACACAGATACGCAGTATTTT
TRBJ1-6 TRBV27 TRBD1 NA CASSLTGGNSPLHF TGTGCCAGCAGTTTAACAGGGGGTAATTCACCCCTCCACTTT
TRBJ2-2 TRBV7-2 NA NA CASSLGFGTTGELFF TGTGCCAGCAGCTTAGGCTTTGGGACAACCGGGGAGCTGTTTTTT
TRBJ1-5 TRBV6-5 NA NA CASGRYNQPQHF TGTGCCAGCGGTCGGTACAATCAGCCCCAGCATTTT
TRBJ2-1 TRBV5-1 TRBD2 once CASSLLGRGEPYNEQFF TGCGCCAGCAGCTTGCTTGGGCGGGGGGAACCCTACAATGAGCAGTTCTTC
TRBJ1-1 TRBV27 NA NA CASRSRQVLLNTEAFF TGTGCCAGCAGATCCCGACAGGTCCTCTTGAACACTGAAGCTTTCTTT
TRBJ1-1 TRBV5-4 NA NA CASSLARDGNTEAFF TGTGCCAGCAGCTTGGCCAGGGATGGGAACACTGAAGCTTTCTTT
TRBJ2-7 TRBV2 NA NA CASSRTVDSYEQYF TGTGCCAGCAGTCGGACGGTGGACTCCTACGAGCAGTACTTC
TRBJ2-1 TRBV27 TRBD1 NA CASSLSQGAISNEQFF TGTGCCAGCAGTTTATCGCAGGGGGCGATATCGAATGAGCAGTTCTTC